Listed below are T cell receptor beta chains from one sample, sequenced in a study of identical twins. TCRdb re-analysed the 5' RACE reads in MiXCR, keeping a single row per CDR3 protein. The sample carries about 700,000 distinct CDR3 sequences, 8.5% to 9% recorded once. This same sample was also part of a study on yellow fever vaccine responses in identical twins.

Sample: PBMCs. Receptor source: a woman aged 18 to 35 in good health. Both conserved end residues are part of each CDR3. The D gene is left open where the match is weak. Only some rows state a clone size, as once, few, many or a class for expanded clones.

V gene: TRBV4-3
J gene: TRBJ1-2
clone size: many
D gene: TRBD1
CDR3 protein: CASSQDIRTRTGGYYGYTF
CDR3 DNA: TGCGCCAGCAGCCAAGATATAAGGACGCGGACAGGGGGATACTATGGCTACACCTTC

V gene: TRBV15
J gene: TRBJ2-1
clone size: many
D gene: .
CDR3 protein: CATSRGALSGTDNEQFF
CDR3 DNA: TGTGCCACCAGCAGGGGGGCCTTGAGCGGAACTGACAATGAGCAGTTCTTC

V gene: TRBV12-3/TRBV12-4
J gene: TRBJ1-1
clone size: .
D gene: .
CDR3 protein: CASSLIGAPGPEAFF
CDR3 DNA: TGTGCCAGCAGTTTAATTGGGGCCCCGGGCCCTGAAGCTTTCTTT

V gene: TRBV7-9
J gene: TRBJ2-3
clone size: .
D gene: TRBD2
CDR3 protein: CASSFSAGGPQDTQYF
CDR3 DNA: TGTGCCAGCAGCTTTTCGGCGGGGGGGCCGCAAGATACGCAGTATTTT

V gene: TRBV5-6
J gene: TRBJ2-7
clone size: few
D gene: TRBD1
CDR3 protein: CASSLAAQGVSYEQYF
CDR3 DNA: TGTGCCAGCAGCTTGGCCGCGCAGGGGGTATCCTACGAGCAGTACTTC

V gene: TRBV20-1
J gene: TRBJ2-3
clone size: .
D gene: .
CDR3 protein: CSANPSVGRRDTQYF
CDR3 DNA: TGCAGTGCTAACCCGTCCGTCGGTCGGAGAGATACGCAGTATTTT

V gene: TRBV29-1
J gene: TRBJ2-3
clone size: many
D gene: TRBD2
CDR3 protein: CSVEGTSGTDTQYF
CDR3 DNA: TGCAGCGTTGAAGGGACTAGCGGCACAGATACGCAGTATTTT

V gene: TRBV5-1
J gene: TRBJ2-7
clone size: few
D gene: TRBD2
CDR3 protein: CASSPGGTSGNGEQYF
CDR3 DNA: TGCGCCAGCAGCCCCGGGGGGACTAGCGGGAACGGCGAGCAGTACTTC

V gene: TRBV6-2/TRBV6-3
J gene: TRBJ1-1
clone size: few
D gene: .
CDR3 protein: CASSFGIEAFF
CDR3 DNA: TGTGCCAGCAGTTTTGGGATTGAAGCTTTCTTT

V gene: TRBV28
J gene: TRBJ2-7
clone size: few
D gene: .
CDR3 protein: CASSPLGRLYEQYF
CDR3 DNA: TGTGCCAGCAGTCCCCTGGGGCGGCTCTACGAGCAGTACTTC

V gene: TRBV5-1
J gene: TRBJ2-5
clone size: many
D gene: TRBD1
CDR3 protein: CASSLVDRAETQYF
CDR3 DNA: TGCGCCAGCAGCTTGGTGGACAGGGCAGAGACCCAGTACTTC

V gene: TRBV5-1
J gene: TRBJ2-7
clone size: .
D gene: TRBD2
CDR3 protein: CASSFGPLSGGPGTYEQYF
CDR3 DNA: TGCGCCAGCAGCTTTGGGCCCCTTTCGGGAGGGCCGGGGACCTACGAGCAGTACTTC

V gene: TRBV15
J gene: TRBJ2-1
clone size: few
D gene: .
CDR3 protein: CATSRDRGSGSSYNEQFF
CDR3 DNA: TGTGCCACCAGCAGAGATAGGGGGAGCGGGTCCTCCTACAATGAGCAGTTCTTC

V gene: TRBV30
J gene: TRBJ2-5
clone size: few
D gene: .
CDR3 protein: CAWSAGTAKETQYF
CDR3 DNA: TGTGCCTGGAGTGCCGGGACTGCAAAAGAGACCCAGTACTTC

V gene: TRBV3-1
J gene: TRBJ2-5
clone size: .
D gene: .
CDR3 protein: CASSQGLLGVRKTQYF
CDR3 DNA: TGTGCCAGCAGCCAAGGTCTTCTCGGTGTTAGAAAGACCCAGTACTTC

V gene: TRBV27
J gene: TRBJ2-1
clone size: many
D gene: TRBD2
CDR3 protein: CASSWGGGGNEQFF
CDR3 DNA: TGTGCCAGCAGTTGGGGCGGGGGGGGCAATGAGCAGTTCTTC